This T cell receptor beta chain came from a study of T-cell reconstitution after alpha-beta-depleted transplantation in children. Unique molecular identifiers were incorporated when the TCRbeta library was constructed. TCRdb reprocessed the PCR reads via MiXCR and lists one record per CDR3 protein. Among 40,000 to 55,000 distinct CDR3 sequences listed, about 5.7% were seen once. Sample share makes this clonotype medium-sized. The material was PBMCs, mostly from graft donor cells, obtained 60 days after TCRalphabeta/CD19-depleted stem cell transplant. This sequence was found in a female patient aged 2-15 years who had a stem cell transplant for aplastic anemia, so the T cells may come from the graft donor.

The CDR3 DNA follows: TGCGCCAGCAGCCAGAAGCCGGGTACCTACGAGCAGTACTTC. It codes for CASSQKPGTYEQYF. The rearrangement uses TRBV5-1 and TRBJ2-7; D not resolved. Germline V gene data show CDR1 as SGHRS and CDR2 as YFSETQ. Trimming took 4 bases from V and 2 from J, leaving 13 bases between them. This CDR3 spans 14 amino acids.